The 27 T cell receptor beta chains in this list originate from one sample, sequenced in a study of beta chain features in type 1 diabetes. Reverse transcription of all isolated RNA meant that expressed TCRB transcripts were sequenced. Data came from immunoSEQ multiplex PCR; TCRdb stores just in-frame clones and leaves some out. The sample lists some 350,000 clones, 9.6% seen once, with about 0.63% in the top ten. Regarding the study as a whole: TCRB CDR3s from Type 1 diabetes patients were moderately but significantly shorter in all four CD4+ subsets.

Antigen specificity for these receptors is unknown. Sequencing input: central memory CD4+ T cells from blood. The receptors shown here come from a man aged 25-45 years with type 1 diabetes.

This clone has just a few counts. The CDR3 spells CASSLGQGRGSGEKLFF. CDR3 sequence (DNA): TGTGCCAGCAGCCTCGGACAGGGACGGGGTTCGGGCGAAAAACTGTTTTTT. The gene calls are TRBV7-2 and TRBJ1-4; 8 positions agree with TRBD1. Germline V gene sequence: CDR1 SGHTA, CDR2 FQGNSA. V lost 5 bases, J lost 8 bases, and 16 bases stayed unmatched. This CDR3 spans 17 amino acids.

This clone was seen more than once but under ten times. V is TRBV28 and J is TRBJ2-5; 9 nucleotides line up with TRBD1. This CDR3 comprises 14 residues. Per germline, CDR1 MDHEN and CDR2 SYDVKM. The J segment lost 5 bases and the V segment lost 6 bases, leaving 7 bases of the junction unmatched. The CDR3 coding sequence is TGTGCCAGCAGCCGAGGACAGGGGAGGGAGACCCAGTACTTC. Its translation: CASSRGQGRETQYF.

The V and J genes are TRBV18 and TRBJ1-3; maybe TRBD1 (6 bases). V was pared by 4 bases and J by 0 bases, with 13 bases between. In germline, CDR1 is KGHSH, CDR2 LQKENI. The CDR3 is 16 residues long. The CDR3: CASSRQEPLSGNTIYF. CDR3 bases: TGTGCCAGCTCACGACAGGAACCGCTCTCTGGAAACACCATATATTTT.

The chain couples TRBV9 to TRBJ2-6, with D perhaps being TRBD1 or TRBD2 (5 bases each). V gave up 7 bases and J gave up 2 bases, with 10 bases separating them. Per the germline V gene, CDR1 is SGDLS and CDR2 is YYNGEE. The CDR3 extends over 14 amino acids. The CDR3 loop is CASCRDPGANVLTF. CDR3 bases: TGTGCCAGCTGTCGGGACCCTGGGGCCAACGTCCTGACTTTC.

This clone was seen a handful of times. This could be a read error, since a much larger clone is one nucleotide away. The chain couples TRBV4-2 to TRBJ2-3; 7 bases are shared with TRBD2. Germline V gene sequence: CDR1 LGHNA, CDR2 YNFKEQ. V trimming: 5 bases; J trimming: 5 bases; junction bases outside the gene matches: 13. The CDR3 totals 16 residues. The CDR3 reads CASSEPRGRVEDTQYF. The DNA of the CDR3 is TGTGCCAGCAGCGAACCCCGGGGGAGGGTGGAAGATACGCAGTATTTT.

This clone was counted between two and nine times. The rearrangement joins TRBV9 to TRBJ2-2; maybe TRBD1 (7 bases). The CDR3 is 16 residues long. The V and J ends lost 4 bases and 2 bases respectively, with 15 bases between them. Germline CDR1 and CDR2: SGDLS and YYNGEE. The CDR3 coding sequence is TGTGCCAGCAGCCCCCGCGGGGACAGTAACACCGGGGAGCTGTTTTTT. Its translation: CASSPRGDSNTGELFF.

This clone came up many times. CDR3 sequence: CASTQGQGRWNQPQHF. The DNA of the CDR3 is TGTGCCAGCACCCAGGGACAGGGAAGATGGAATCAGCCCCAGCATTTT. The rearrangement joins TRBV21-1 to TRBJ1-5; the table assigns TRBD1, which was not confirmed against the DNA. TRBV21-1 is designated a pseudogene. The CDR3 consists of 16 residues.

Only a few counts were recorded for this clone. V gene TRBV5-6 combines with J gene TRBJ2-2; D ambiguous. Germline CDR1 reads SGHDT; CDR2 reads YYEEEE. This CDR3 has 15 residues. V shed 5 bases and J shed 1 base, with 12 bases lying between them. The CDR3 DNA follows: TGTGCCAGCAGGTGGTTTGCGAAGAACACCGGGGAGCTGTTTTTT. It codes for CASRWFAKNTGELFF.

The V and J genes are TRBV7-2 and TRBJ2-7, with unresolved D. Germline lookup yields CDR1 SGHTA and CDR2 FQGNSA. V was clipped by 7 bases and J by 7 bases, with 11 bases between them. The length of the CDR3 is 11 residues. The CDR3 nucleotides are TGTGCCAGCACCAATTACGAGGAGCAGTACTTC. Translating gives CASTNYEEQYF. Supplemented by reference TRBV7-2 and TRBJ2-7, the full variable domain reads GAGVSQSPSNKVTEKGKDVELRCDPISGHTALYWYRQSLGQGLEFLIYFQGNSAPDKSGLPSDRFSAERTGGSVSTLTIQRTQQEDSAVYLCASTNYEEQYFGPGTRLTVT.

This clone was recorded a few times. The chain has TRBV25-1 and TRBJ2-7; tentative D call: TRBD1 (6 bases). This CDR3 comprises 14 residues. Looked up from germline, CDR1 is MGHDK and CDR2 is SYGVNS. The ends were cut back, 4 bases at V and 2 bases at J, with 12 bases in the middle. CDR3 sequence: CASSGPGTTYEQYF. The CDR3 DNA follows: TGTGCCAGCAGTGGCCCCGGGACAACCTACGAGCAGTACTTC.

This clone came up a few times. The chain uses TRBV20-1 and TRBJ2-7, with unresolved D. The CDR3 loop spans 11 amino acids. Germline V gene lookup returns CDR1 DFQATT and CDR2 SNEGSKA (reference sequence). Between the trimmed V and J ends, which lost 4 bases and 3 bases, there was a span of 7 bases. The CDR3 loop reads CSANDLYEQYF. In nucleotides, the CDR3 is TGCAGTGCTAACGACCTCTACGAGCAGTACTTC.

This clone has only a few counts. CDR3 nucleotide sequence: TGCGCCAGCAGCTCGATAGCGGGGGTGAACACCGGGGAGCTGTTTTTT. This gives the protein CASSSIAGVNTGELFF. The chain couples TRBV5-1 to TRBJ2-2; 9 positions match TRBD2. The germline CDR1 and CDR2 sequences are SGHRS and YFSETQ. There are 16 residues in the CDR3. Trimming at V came to 3 bases and at J to 1 base, leaving 4 bases not matched to a gene.

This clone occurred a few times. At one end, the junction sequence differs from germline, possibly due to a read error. The CDR3 here is CASSSWGLNTEELFF. The CDR3 nucleotides read TGTGCCAGCAGCTCCTGGGGACTTAACACCGAGGAGCTGTTTTTT. V and J are TRBV7-3 and TRBJ2-2; maybe TRBD2 (6 bases). Germline loops: CDR1 SGHTA, CDR2 FQGTGA. CDR3 length equals 15 residues.

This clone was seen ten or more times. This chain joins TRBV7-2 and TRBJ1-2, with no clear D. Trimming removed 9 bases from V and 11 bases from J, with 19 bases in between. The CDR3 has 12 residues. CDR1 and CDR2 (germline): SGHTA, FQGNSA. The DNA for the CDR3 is TGTGCCAGTACATCCGGGGAGTGGCGGTACACCTTC. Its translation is CASTSGEWRYTF.

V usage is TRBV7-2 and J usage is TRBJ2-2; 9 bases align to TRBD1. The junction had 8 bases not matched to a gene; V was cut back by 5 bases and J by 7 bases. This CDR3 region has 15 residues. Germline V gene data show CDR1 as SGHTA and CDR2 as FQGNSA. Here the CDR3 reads CASSKGQGSYGELFF. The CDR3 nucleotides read TGTGCCAGCAGCAAGGGACAGGGCTCATACGGGGAGCTGTTTTTT.

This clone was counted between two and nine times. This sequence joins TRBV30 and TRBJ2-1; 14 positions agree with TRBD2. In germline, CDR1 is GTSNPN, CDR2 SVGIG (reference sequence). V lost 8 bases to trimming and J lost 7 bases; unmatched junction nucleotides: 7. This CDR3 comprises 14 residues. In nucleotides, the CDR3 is TGTGCCCCTTCTCGACTAGCGGGAGGGAATGAGCAGTTCTTC. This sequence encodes CAPSRLAGGNEQFF.

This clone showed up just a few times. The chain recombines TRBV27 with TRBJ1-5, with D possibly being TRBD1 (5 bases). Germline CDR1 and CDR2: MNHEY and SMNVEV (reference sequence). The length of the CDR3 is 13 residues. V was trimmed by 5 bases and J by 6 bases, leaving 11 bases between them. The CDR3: CASSLRASQPQHF. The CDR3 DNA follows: TGTGCCAGCAGTCTCAGGGCCTCTCAGCCCCAGCATTTT.

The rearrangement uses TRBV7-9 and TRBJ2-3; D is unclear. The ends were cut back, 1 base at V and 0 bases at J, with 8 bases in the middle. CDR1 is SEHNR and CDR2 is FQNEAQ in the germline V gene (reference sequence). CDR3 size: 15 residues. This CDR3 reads CASSLVKASTDTQYF. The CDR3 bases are TGTGCCAGCAGCTTAGTTAAGGCCAGCACAGATACGCAGTATTTT.

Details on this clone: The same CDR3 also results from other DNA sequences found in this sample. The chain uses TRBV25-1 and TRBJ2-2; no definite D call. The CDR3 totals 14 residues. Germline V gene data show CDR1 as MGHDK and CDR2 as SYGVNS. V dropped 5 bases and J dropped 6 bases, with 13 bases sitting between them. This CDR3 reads CASSFQGYAGELFF. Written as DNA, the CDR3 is TGTGCCAGCAGTTTTCAAGGGTACGCCGGGGAGCTGTTTTTT. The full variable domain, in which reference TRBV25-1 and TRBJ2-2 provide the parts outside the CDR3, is EADIYQTPRYLVIGTGKKITLECSQTMGHDKMYWYQQDPGMELHLIHYSYGVNSTEKGDLSSESTVSRIRTEHFPLTLESARPSHTSQYLCASSFQGYAGELFFGEGSRLTVL.

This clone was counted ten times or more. The CDR3 nucleotides read TGTGCCAGCAGCCTCCTCCAAGTCTATGGCTACACCTTC. Its protein product is CASSLLQVYGYTF. This chain links TRBV28 with TRBJ1-2; D unclear. Trimming stripped 6 bases from V and 4 bases from J, with 12 bases between. The germline CDR1 and CDR2 sequences are MDHEN and SYDVKM. This CDR3 has 13 residues.

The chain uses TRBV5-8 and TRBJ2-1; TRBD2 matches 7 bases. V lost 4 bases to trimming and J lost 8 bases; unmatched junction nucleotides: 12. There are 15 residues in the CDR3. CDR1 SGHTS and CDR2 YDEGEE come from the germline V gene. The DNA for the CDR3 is TGTGCCAGCAGCATAGGACTAGTAAGGGGTGATGAGCAGTTCTTC. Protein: CASSIGLVRGDEQFF.

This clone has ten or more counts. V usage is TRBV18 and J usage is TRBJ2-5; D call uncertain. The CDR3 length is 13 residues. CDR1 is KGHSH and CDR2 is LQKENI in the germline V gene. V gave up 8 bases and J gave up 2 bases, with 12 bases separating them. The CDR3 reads CASPGPNQETQYF. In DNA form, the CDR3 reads TGTGCCAGCCCTGGACCGAATCAAGAGACCCAGTACTTC.

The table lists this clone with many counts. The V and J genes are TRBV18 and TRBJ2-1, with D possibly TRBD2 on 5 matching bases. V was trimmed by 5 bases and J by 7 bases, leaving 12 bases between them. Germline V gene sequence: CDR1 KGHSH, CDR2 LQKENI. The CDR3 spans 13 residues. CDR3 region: CASSTPTGNEQFF. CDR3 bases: TGTGCCAGCTCAACCCCCACGGGGAATGAGCAGTTCTTC.

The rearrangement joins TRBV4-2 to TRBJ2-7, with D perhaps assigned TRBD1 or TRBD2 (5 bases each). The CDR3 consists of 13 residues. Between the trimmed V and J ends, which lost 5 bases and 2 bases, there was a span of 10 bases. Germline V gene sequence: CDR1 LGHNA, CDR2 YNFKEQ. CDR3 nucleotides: TGTGCCAGCAGCTACTCGGGACCCTACGAGCAGTACTTC. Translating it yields CASSYSGPYEQYF.

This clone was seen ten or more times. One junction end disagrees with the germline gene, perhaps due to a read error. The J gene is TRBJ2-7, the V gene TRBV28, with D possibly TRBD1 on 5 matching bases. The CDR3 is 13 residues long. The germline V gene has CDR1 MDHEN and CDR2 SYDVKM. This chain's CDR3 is CATAGFISHEQYF. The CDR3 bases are TGTGCCACCGCAGGGTTTATCTCCCACGAGCAGTACTTC.

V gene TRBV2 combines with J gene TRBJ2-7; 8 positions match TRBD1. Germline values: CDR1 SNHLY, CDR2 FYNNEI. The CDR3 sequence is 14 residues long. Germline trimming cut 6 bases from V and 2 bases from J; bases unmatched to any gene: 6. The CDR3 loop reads CASRTGTGAYEQYF. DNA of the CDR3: TGTGCCAGCAGAACCGGGACAGGCGCCTACGAGCAGTACTTC.

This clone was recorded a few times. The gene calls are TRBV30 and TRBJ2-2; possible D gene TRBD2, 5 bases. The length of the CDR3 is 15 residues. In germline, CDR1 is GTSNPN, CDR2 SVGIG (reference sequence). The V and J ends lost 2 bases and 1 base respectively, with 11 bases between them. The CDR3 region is CAWSRGYQNTGELFF. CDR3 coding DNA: TGTGCCTGGAGTCGAGGGTACCAGAACACCGGGGAGCTGTTTTTT.